The 15 T cell receptor beta chains presented below share a single source sample, sequenced in a study of Graves' ophthalmopathy and Graves' hyperthyroidism. The sequenced template was RNA, covering the TCR beta CDR3 region. Following a first-round RT-PCR that used HTBI primers, a second-round multiplex PCR was carried out. TCRdb re-analysed the multiplex PCR reads in MiXCR, keeping a single row per CDR3 protein. The profile shows approximately 330,000 distinct CDR3 sequences, about a sixth of them singletons. The sequencing sample was made of peripheral blood. Receptors originate from an adult man with Graves' ophthalmopathy.

This clonotype has ten or more counts. CDR3 DNA: TGTGCCAGCAGCTTAGATCGGAGTGCACTAGGTGCTGAAGCTTTCTTT. Translation gives CASSLDRSALGAEAFF. The rearrangement joins TRBV11-2 to TRBJ1-1, with no clear D. V was shortened by 0 bases and J by 6 bases, with 17 bases between the two germline ends. The CDR3 has 16 residues. The V gene's germline CDR1 is SGHAT and CDR2 FQNNGV.

In its sample, this clonotype was seen many times. This chain links TRBV6-1 with TRBJ2-7; D may correspond to TRBD1 or TRBD2 (5 bases each). The V and J ends lost 6 bases and 5 bases respectively, with 11 bases between them. Germline V gives CDR1 MNHNS, CDR2 SASEGT. CDR3 length: 12 amino acids. The CDR3 loop is CASSGTSDEQYF. The DNA for the CDR3 is TGTGCCAGCAGCGGGACCTCAGACGAGCAGTACTTC.

This clonotype was recorded at least ten times. The V and J genes are TRBV29-1 and TRBJ1-1; tentatively, D is TRBD1 (6 bases). With 8 bases removed from V and 1 base from J, the gap between germline ends came to 17 bases. The CDR3 contains 14 residues. CDR1 and CDR2 (germline): SQVTM, ANQGSEA. CDR3 in amino acids: CSISHREGNTEAFF. CDR3 DNA: TGCAGCATTAGTCACAGGGAGGGGAACACTGAAGCTTTCTTT.

This clonotype was seen at least ten times. The V gene is TRBV5-1, the J gene TRBJ1-1, with D unresolved. CDR1 and CDR2 (germline): SGHRS, YFSETQ. The V end lost 0 bases, the J end lost 5 bases, and 14 bases lay between the germline ends. The CDR3 contains 15 residues. The CDR3 DNA is TGCGCCAGCAGCTTGGACGGGAGGGCGGGAACTGAAGCTTTCTTT. Translating it yields CASSLDGRAGTEAFF.

This clonotype was found many times. The chain joins TRBV27 to TRBJ2-5; 13 bases map to TRBD2. Trimming at V came to 5 bases and at J to 5 bases, leaving 20 bases not matched to a gene. The CDR3 is 20 residues long. CDR1 and CDR2 from the germline V gene are MNHEY and SMNVEV (reference sequence). CDR3 DNA: TGTGCCAGCAGTCAGAAAGGACTAGCGGGGGCCCCGTCGGGACGTGAGACCCAGTACTTC. It is translated as CASSQKGLAGAPSGRETQYF.

This clonotype was seen repeatedly, ten times or more. The chain carries TRBV29-1 and TRBJ2-7; possibly TRBD1 for D (6 bases). The CDR3 is made up of 12 amino acids. The V gene lost 7 bases and the J gene lost 4 bases, with 14 bases spanning the gap. Germline V CDR1 and CDR2: SQVTM, ANQGSEA. Written as DNA, the CDR3 is TGCAGCGGTGGGACATCGGGTTACGAGCAGTACTTC. It codes for CSGGTSGYEQYF.

This clonotype appeared many times. The chain has TRBV4-1 and TRBJ2-2; D gene ambiguous. Germline lookup yields CDR1 MGHRA and CDR2 YSYEKL. The ends were cut back, 0 bases at V and 2 bases at J, with 1 base in the middle. The CDR3 totals 13 residues. Here the CDR3 reads CASSQENTGELFF. DNA of the CDR3: TGCGCCAGCAGCCAAGAAAACACCGGGGAGCTGTTTTTT.

This clonotype was observed at least ten times. The chain carries TRBV7-2 and TRBJ2-5; 9 nucleotides line up with TRBD1. The CDR3 consists of 16 residues. From germline, CDR1 is SGHTA and CDR2 FQGNSA. J lost 2 bases, V lost 1 base, and 5 bases had no gene match. CDR3 DNA: TGTGCCAGCAGCTTAGTTGTCGGACAGGGGCAAGAGACCCAGTACTTC. It translates to CASSLVVGQGQETQYF.

This clonotype was recorded only once. This sequence joins TRBV29-1 and TRBJ2-7, with TRBD1 matching over 8 bases. The CDR3 length is 12 residues. With V trimmed by 5 bases and J by 5 bases, 5 bases remained unmatched. The germline V gene encodes CDR1 SQVTM and CDR2 ANQGSEA. CDR3: CSVRQGRHEQYF. Here the CDR3 DNA reads TGCAGCGTTCGACAGGGGAGGCACGAGCAGTACTTC.

This clonotype came up many times. The rearrangement joins TRBV29-1 to TRBJ1-2; no reliable D call. Germline V gives CDR1 SQVTM, CDR2 ANQGSEA. V was trimmed by 0 bases and J by 9 bases, leaving 14 bases between them. The CDR3 runs to 13 residues. This chain's CDR3 is CSVEDQALDRYTF. DNA for the CDR3: TGCAGCGTTGAAGATCAGGCCCTTGATCGCTACACCTTC.

Only a few counts were recorded for this clonotype. This chain uses TRBV12-3 or TRBV12-4 with TRBJ1-1; D perhaps matches TRBD1 (5 bases). The CDR3 is made up of 15 amino acids. V lost 9 bases to trimming and J lost 3 bases, with 20 bases between them. The CDR3 sequence is CASRQLQVEDTEAFF. The CDR3 bases are TGTGCCAGTAGGCAACTACAGGTAGAGGACACTGAAGCTTTCTTT.

This clonotype was observed a few times. This chain uses TRBV30 with TRBJ1-3; D is ambiguous. The germline CDR1 and CDR2 sequences are GTSNPN and SVGIG (reference sequence). Trimming took off 5 bases at V and 2 bases at J, with 16 bases between the two ends. The CDR3 is made up of 15 amino acids. CDR3 DNA sequence: TGTGCCTGGTGTACTTCCGCGGTCACTGGAAACACCATATATTTT. Translation gives CAWCTSAVTGNTIYF.

The gene calls are TRBV12-3 or TRBV12-4 and TRBJ1-6, with TRBD1 as a possible D gene (6 bases). CDR3 size: 15 residues. V dropped 4 bases and J dropped 9 bases, with 16 bases sitting between them. DNA of the CDR3: TGTGCCAGCAGTTCACCACAGGGATCGGGTTCACCCCTCCACTTT. It translates to CASSSPQGSGSPLHF.

The V and J genes are TRBV6-2 or TRBV6-3 and TRBJ2-5, with a weak D call TRBD1 (6 bases). This CDR3 region has 17 residues. Germline V CDR1 and CDR2: MNHEY, SVGEGT. Trimming shortened V by 2 bases and J by 5 bases, and 21 bases separated the two germline ends. The CDR3 DNA sequence: TGTGCCAGCAGTTACAACCCTACACAGGGATCGTTGGAGACCCAGTACTTC. It encodes CASSYNPTQGSLETQYF.

This clonotype was seen repeatedly, ten times or more. The rearrangement links TRBV5-1 to TRBJ2-5, with 7 bases lining up with TRBD1. The V segment lost 0 bases and the J segment 6 bases; nucleotides outside the gene matches: 8. This CDR3 region has 15 residues. Per germline, CDR1 SGHRS and CDR2 YFSETQ. The CDR3, as DNA: TGCGCCAGCAGCTTGGGACTGACAGGGCAAAAGACCCAGTACTTC. As protein: CASSLGLTGQKTQYF.